This T cell receptor beta chain appears in the sequencing data of a study of cytomegalovirus exposure and HLA in healthy donors. CDR1 and CDR2 from the germline V gene are SGHTA and FQGNSA. The CDR3 spans 14 residues. With 8 bases clipped from V and 3 bases from J, the junction kept 10 bases outside the gene matches. The donors comprised healthy bone marrow donors. Study-wide results and limits: Highest at DRB1 and lowest at HLA-C, TCR association rates differed among HLA loci in a later analysis. Beyond CMV serostatus, there was no information to go on about immune exposure.

It was with 60 Vbeta and 13 Jbeta primers that the PCR ran. Profiling relied on immunoSEQ multiplex PCR, and the TCRdb table lists in-frame clones only, not all of them. Recorded here are around 200,000 clones; the top ten clones represent 0.9% to 1.4%. Comment on this clone: Antigen unknown.

The source material was PBMCs. The V gene is TRBV7-2, the J gene TRBJ2-7, with 7 bases that match TRBD2. The receptor was isolated from a girl aged 2-10 years in good health and CMV-seropositive. CDR3 nucleotides: TGTGCCAGCGGCCCCAGCGGGAACTTCTACGAGCAGTACTTC. It yields the protein CASGPSGNFYEQYF.